This T cell receptor (beta chain) is from a study of cytomegalovirus exposure and HLA in healthy donors. Study-level findings and limits: In a later analysis, at a false discovery rate of 0.05, under 20,000 TCR beta sequences were associated with HLA alleles. Listed as cytomegalovirus-associated were approximately 160 TCR beta chains. In a later analysis, V- and J-gene trimming of beta chains associated with a DCLRE1C missense variant, replicated independently.

This clone has only a few counts. The target antigen is unknown. Amplification used 60 Vbeta primers and 13 Jbeta primers. Assay: immunoSEQ multiplex PCR; the TCRdb copy retains only in-frame clones and omits some. The table has over 70,000 clones, over 60% seen once; the top ten hold 3.7%. The CDR3 length is 13 residues. With 7 bases clipped from V and 5 bases from J, the junction kept 8 bases outside the gene matches. Germline V gives CDR1 SQVTM, CDR2 ANQGSEA. Sequenced sample: PBMCs. This TCR came from a man younger than 45 in good health and CMV-seronegative. The chain joins TRBV29-1 to TRBJ2-5; 9 bases match TRBD1. The CDR3 sequence is CSAAGQGEETQYF. CDR3 nucleotides: TGCAGCGCGGCGGGACAGGGAGAGGAGACCCAGTACTTC.